Listed below are T cell receptor beta chains from one sample, sequenced in a study of blood T cells in healthy people across ages. TCRdb used MiXCR to reprocess the 5' RACE reads, holding one entry per CDR3 protein. Found here are some 1.4 million distinct CDR3 sequences, 42% of them singletons; the top ten hold 7.9%. The sequencing input was blood. The origin of the receptors is a young woman in good health. Both conserved end residues are part of each CDR3. The D gene is left open where the match is weak. The size field is filled for only some rows; it gives once, few, many or a size class.

V gene,J gene,D gene,clone size,CDR3 protein,CDR3 DNA
TRBV7-2,TRBJ1-5,-,few,CASSLAAGLDQPQHF,TGTGCCAGCAGCTTAGCCGCAGGGTTGGATCAGCCCCAGCATTTT
TRBV6-1,TRBJ1-1,TRBD1,-,CASSVRDRGDTEAFF,TGTGCCAGCAGTGTCCGGGACAGGGGGGACACTGAAGCTTTCTTT
TRBV4-1,TRBJ2-7,-,-,CASSQGSIYEQYF,TGCGCCAGCAGCCAAGGTAGTATTTACGAGCAGTACTTC
TRBV6-1,TRBJ2-5,TRBD1,few,CAIHTGGAETQYF,TGTGCCATCCATACAGGGGGCGCAGAGACCCAGTACTTC
TRBV12-3/TRBV12-4,TRBJ1-2,TRBD1,-,CASRTGGIGYTF,TGTGCCAGCAGGACAGGGGGTATAGGCTACACCTTC
TRBV4-1,TRBJ2-2,-,-,CASSQEPQGSGTGELFF,TGCGCCAGCAGCCAAGAGCCCCAGGGGAGTGGCACCGGGGAGCTGTTTTTT
TRBV7-3,TRBJ2-3,-,few,CASSSNGYTDTQYF,TGTGCCAGCAGCTCTAACGGGTACACAGATACGCAGTATTTT
TRBV4-1,TRBJ2-7,TRBD1,few,CASSRSPGGPYEQYF,TGCGCCAGCAGCCGCTCCCCAGGGGGACCGTACGAGCAGTACTTC
TRBV27,TRBJ2-7,-,-,CASSSRDSPTGEQYF,TGTGCCAGCAGTTCCCGGGACTCTCCGACGGGGGAGCAGTACTTC
TRBV6-1,TRBJ2-7,-,-,CATQESPYEQYF,TGTGCCACCCAGGAGAGTCCTTACGAGCAGTACTTC
TRBV6-5,TRBJ1-4,-,-,CASSYPGEKLFF,TGTGCCAGCAGTTACCCGGGGGAAAAACTGTTTTTT
TRBV5-6,TRBJ2-7,-,-,CASIRDRDFSYNEQYF,TGTGCCAGCATCCGTGACCGGGACTTCTCCTACAATGAGCAGTACTTC
TRBV5-6,TRBJ2-1,TRBD2,many,CASSLAGGQYNEQFF,TGTGCCAGCAGCTTGGCGGGGGGGCAGTACAATGAGCAGTTCTTC
TRBV5-4,TRBJ2-1,TRBD2,-,CASSSRLAGDGRNEQFF,TGTGCCAGCAGCTCCCGACTAGCGGGAGACGGTAGGAATGAGCAGTTCTTC
TRBV5-1,TRBJ2-7,-,few,CASSLWGTFYEQYF,TGCGCCAGCTCCCTTTGGGGGACGTTCTACGAGCAGTACTTC
TRBV6-1,TRBJ2-5,-,-,CASSVGRTVQETQYF,TGTGCCAGCAGCGTAGGAAGGACGGTCCAAGAGACCCAGTACTTC
TRBV3-1,TRBJ2-1,TRBD2,-,CASSHPGAGVSYNEQFF,TGTGCCAGCAGCCATCCTGGGGCGGGAGTGTCCTACAATGAGCAGTTCTTC
TRBV7-9,TRBJ1-2,-,many,CASSSARDGYTF,TGTGCCAGCAGCTCAGCCAGGGATGGCTACACCTTC
TRBV30,TRBJ2-7,-,few,CAWRGTNSYEQYF,TGTGCCTGGAGGGGGACCAACTCCTACGAGCAGTACTTC
TRBV29-1,TRBJ2-7,-,-,CSVEVREYEQYF,TGCAGCGTTGAAGTCAGGGAGTACGAGCAGTACTTC
TRBV5-1,TRBJ2-5,-,-,CASSPQGWEETQYF,TGCGCCAGCAGCCCGCAGGGCTGGGAAGAGACCCAGTACTTC
TRBV12-3/TRBV12-4,TRBJ1-5,-,-,CASRQTGGGFGQPQHF,TGTGCCAGCAGACAAACGGGAGGAGGGTTCGGTCAGCCCCAGCATTTT
TRBV3-1,TRBJ2-1,-,many,CASSHTPFTYNEQFF,TGTGCCAGCAGCCACACCCCGTTTACGTACAATGAGCAGTTCTTC
TRBV4-2,TRBJ2-1,TRBD2,-,CASSRRTSGLEEQFF,TGTGCCAGCAGCCGGAGGACTAGCGGTTTAGAAGAGCAGTTCTTC
TRBV7-9,TRBJ2-7,-,many,CASSHSGNEQYF,TGTGCCAGCAGCCATAGCGGTAACGAGCAGTACTTC
TRBV12-3/TRBV12-4,TRBJ2-7,-,-,CASSFGQSNEQYF,TGTGCCAGCAGTTTCGGGCAAAGCAATGAGCAGTACTTC
TRBV6-5,TRBJ1-2,-,few,CASRTGGGRGYTF,TGTGCCAGCAGGACGGGCGGTGGGAGAGGCTACACCTTC
TRBV20-1,TRBJ1-5,-,few,CSASEGTHQPQHF,TGCAGTGCTAGTGAGGGAACCCATCAGCCCCAGCATTTT
TRBV5-5,TRBJ2-1,TRBD2,few,CASSISSGGGNEQFF,TGTGCCAGCAGCATCTCTAGCGGGGGGGGCAATGAGCAGTTCTTC
TRBV7-2,TRBJ2-7,-,-,CASSFSGLISYEQYF,TGTGCCAGCAGCTTTTCGGGGCTTATCTCCTACGAGCAGTACTTC
TRBV28,TRBJ2-1,TRBD2,-,CVSSPKRGGYNEQFF,TGTGTCAGCAGTCCGAAGCGGGGGGGTTACAATGAGCAGTTCTTC
TRBV7-2,TRBJ2-7,TRBD2,-,CASSRNTPTIAPSGYEQYF,TGTGCCAGCAGCCGAAACACGCCCACTATCGCTCCTAGCGGCTACGAGCAGTACTTC
TRBV20-1,TRBJ2-1,-,-,CSAISGTQTYNEQFF,TGCAGTGCTATATCCGGGACACAGACCTACAATGAGCAGTTCTTC
TRBV20-1,TRBJ2-1,-,-,CSAMGPHNEQFF,TGCAGTGCAATGGGACCCCACAATGAGCAGTTCTTC